The 26 T cell receptor beta chains below come from one sample, sequenced in a study of T cells in tumors after PD-1 blockade. Sequencing used immunoSEQ multiplex PCR; TCRdb keeps in-frame clones, though not all of them. The data hold around 35,000 clones, with around 73% observed a single time. Here the sequenced sample was PBMCs, taken after anti-PD-1 treatment. These TCRs come from a human donor with basal cell carcinoma.

V and J are TRBV5-1 and TRBJ1-1; D is undetermined. The CDR3 sequence is 16 residues long. Looked up from germline, CDR1 is SGHRS and CDR2 is YFSETQ. With 0 bases removed from V and 1 base from J, the gap between germline ends came to 13 bases. The DNA for the CDR3 is TGCGCCAGCAGCTTGGAAGTCAGGATGGGGAACACTGAAGCTTTCTTT. This codes for CASSLEVRMGNTEAFF. The full variable domain, with the rest looked up from reference TRBV5-1 and TRBJ1-1, is KAGVTQTPRYLIKTRGQQVTLSCSPISGHRSVSWYQQTPGQGLQFLFEYFSETQRNKGNFPGRFSGRQFSNSRSEMNVSTLELGDSALYLCASSLEVRMGNTEAFFGQGTRLTVV.

The chain recombines TRBV7-2 with TRBJ2-2; D gene uncertain. The V and J ends lost 5 bases and 1 base respectively, with 8 bases between them. Germline V gives CDR1 SGHTA, CDR2 FQGNSA. CDR3 length: 14 residues. The CDR3 region is CASSRRRNTGELFF. The CDR3 DNA is TGTGCCAGCAGCCGTCGAAGGAACACCGGGGAGCTGTTTTTT.

This chain links TRBV3-1 (or the pseudogene TRBV3-2) with TRBJ2-1; TRBD2 agrees at 12 bases. In germline, CDR1 is LGHDT, CDR2 YNNKEL (reference sequence). The CDR3 is made up of 17 amino acids. Trimming at V came to 7 bases and at J to 0 bases, leaving 7 bases not matched to a gene. The CDR3 bases are TGTGCCAGCATCGGGACTAGCGGGCTTAGCTCCTACAATGAGCAGTTCTTC. Translation gives CASIGTSGLSSYNEQFF.

The chain combines TRBV5-1 with TRBJ1-1, with no clear D. Germline assignment: CDR1 SGHRS and CDR2 YFSETQ. This CDR3 region has 13 residues. The germline V and J ends were trimmed by 2 bases and 1 base, with 6 bases remaining between them. In DNA, the CDR3 is TGCGCCAGCAGCTTTGAGGGGAACACTGAAGCTTTCTTT. This sequence encodes CASSFEGNTEAFF.

The J gene is TRBJ1-6, the V gene TRBV5-4, with D unclear. The ends were cut back, 1 base at V and 10 bases at J, with 12 bases in the middle. Germline values: CDR1 SGHNT, CDR2 YYREEE (reference sequence). CDR3 length: 14 amino acids. CDR3 sequence: CASSLSGEHSPLHF. The CDR3 nucleotides are TGTGCCAGCAGCTTGTCTGGGGAACACTCACCCCTCCACTTT.

The chain uses TRBV7-2 and TRBJ2-3; 10 bases are a match to TRBD1. The CDR3 spans 15 residues. CDR1 SGHTA and CDR2 FQGNSA come from the germline V gene. V lost 3 bases to trimming and J lost 4 bases; unmatched junction nucleotides: 4. In nucleotides, the CDR3 is TGTGCCAGCAGCTTGGGGGACAGGGGCCCAGATACGCAGTATTTT. It encodes CASSLGDRGPDTQYF.

V gene TRBV7-3 combines with J gene TRBJ2-1, with D possibly being TRBD2 (6 bases). Looked up from germline, CDR1 is SGHTA and CDR2 is FQGTGA. V was clipped by 4 bases and J by 9 bases, with 16 bases between them. The CDR3 has 14 amino acids. CDR3 loop: CASSSEGGRVEQFF. For the CDR3, the DNA is TGTGCCAGCAGCTCGGAGGGAGGTAGGGTTGAGCAGTTCTTC. Variable domain in full (rest from reference TRBV7-3 and TRBJ2-1): GAGVSQTPSNKVTEKGKYVELRCDPISGHTALYWYRQSLGQGPEFLIYFQGTGAADDSGLPNDRFFAVRPEGSVSTLKIQRTERGDSAVYLCASSSEGGRVEQFFGPGTRLTVL.

This sequence joins TRBV5-5 and TRBJ1-3; 10 nucleotides match TRBD1. The CDR3 covers 15 residues. The trim removed 4 bases at V and 2 bases at J, leaving 3 bases unmatched. Germline CDR1 and CDR2: SGHKS and YYEKEE (reference sequence). The CDR3 DNA is TGTGCCAGCAGCACCGGACAGGGGGCTGGAAACACCATATATTTT. This translates into CASSTGQGAGNTIYF. Based on the CDR3 plus reference TRBV5-5 and TRBJ1-3, the full variable domain is DAGVTQSPTHLIKTRGQQVTLRCSPISGHKSVSWYQQVLGQGPQFIFQYYEKEERGRGNFPDRFSARQFPNYSSELNVNALLLGDSALYLCASSTGQGAGNTIYFGEGSWLTVV.

The V and J genes are TRBV14 and TRBJ1-2; D call uncertain. Germline values: CDR1 SGHDN, CDR2 FVKESK. V was shortened by 0 bases and J by 5 bases, with 7 bases between the two germline ends. The CDR3 has 13 residues. The chain's CDR3 is CASSQDLKYGYTF. In DNA, the CDR3 is TGTGCCAGCAGCCAAGATTTAAAGTATGGCTACACCTTC.

This chain joins TRBV4-3 and TRBJ1-1; weak D call: TRBD1 (6 bases). V was pared by 0 bases and J by 4 bases, with 12 bases between. Germline loops: CDR1 LGHNA, CDR2 YSLEER. This CDR3 spans 15 amino acids. CDR3 residues: CASSQDPRGGTEAFF. CDR3 bases: TGCGCCAGCAGCCAAGACCCCAGGGGAGGCACTGAAGCTTTCTTT.

The genes are TRBV7-9 and TRBJ2-2, with a possible D match to TRBD1 (6 bases). V shed 1 base and J shed 3 bases, with 9 bases lying between them. Germline loops: CDR1 SEHNR, CDR2 FQNEAQ (reference sequence). The CDR3 totals 15 residues. CDR3 loop: CASSLGGHYTGELFF. CDR3 nucleotides: TGTGCCAGCAGCTTAGGGGGACACTACACCGGGGAGCTGTTTTTT.

The rearrangement uses TRBV7-2 and TRBJ1-5; 8 bases line up with TRBD1. The V gene end was trimmed by 5 bases and the J gene end by 3 bases; junction bases not matched to a gene: 12. Germline V gives CDR1 SGHTA, CDR2 FQGNSA. The CDR3 has 17 amino acids. The chain's CDR3 is CASSPGGAGKNNQPQHF. The CDR3 bases are TGTGCCAGCAGCCCAGGGGGCGCGGGGAAGAACAATCAGCCCCAGCATTTT.

This clone was observed a single time. This chain links TRBV3-1 (or the pseudogene TRBV3-2) with TRBJ2-5; 7 bases line up with TRBD2. Trimming at V came to 1 base and at J to 5 bases, leaving 4 bases not matched to a gene. Germline values: CDR1 LGHDT, CDR2 YNNKEL (reference sequence). The CDR3 has 14 residues. The CDR3 nucleotides are TGTGCCAGCAGCCAAGGACTAGCCAGCGAGACCCAGTACTTC. Its translation: CASSQGLASETQYF.

V gene TRBV15 combines with J gene TRBJ2-7; 10 positions agree with TRBD2. Trimming cost V 0 bases and J 2 bases; bases outside gene matches: 1. The CDR3 consists of 15 residues. Germline CDR1 LNHNV, CDR2 YYDKDF (reference sequence). The CDR3 reads CATSRELAGTYEQYF. Here the CDR3 DNA reads TGTGCCACCAGCAGAGAACTAGCGGGAACCTACGAGCAGTACTTC.

V usage is TRBV5-4 and J usage is TRBJ2-6; D call uncertain. Germline assignment: CDR1 SGHNT and CDR2 YYREEE (reference sequence). The CDR3 is 15 residues long. Trimming removed 2 bases from V and 4 bases from J, with 10 bases in between. CDR3 protein: CASSFEASGANVLTF. DNA for the CDR3: TGTGCCAGCAGCTTTGAGGCTTCCGGGGCCAACGTCCTGACTTTC.

This clone has more than one count but fewer than ten. The chain links TRBV6-1 to TRBJ2-5, with D possibly being TRBD2 (5 bases). V lost 2 bases and J lost 4, with 11 bases in between. This CDR3 has 14 amino acids. Germline CDR1 is MNHNS and CDR2 is SASEGT. CDR3 nucleotides: TGTGCCAGCAGTGAATTCGGTGCGGGAGAGACCCAGTACTTC. As protein: CASSEFGAGETQYF.

This chain uses TRBV29-1 with TRBJ2-5; the D is unclear. Between the trimmed V and J ends, which lost 7 bases and 1 base, there was a span of 10 bases. The germline V gene has CDR1 SQVTM and CDR2 ANQGSEA. CDR3 length equals 12 residues. The chain's CDR3 is CSGRAGQETQYF. CDR3 nucleotides: TGCAGCGGGAGAGCAGGCCAAGAGACCCAGTACTTC. Looking up the rest from reference TRBV29-1 and TRBJ2-5 gives the full variable domain: SAVISQKPSRDICQRGTSLTIQCQVDSQVTMMFWYRQQPGQSLTLIATANQGSEATYESGFVIDKFPISRPNLTFSTLTVSNMSPEDSSIYLCSGRAGQETQYFGPGTRLLVL.

The V and J genes are TRBV7-8 and TRBJ2-1; D is ambiguous. CDR3 length equals 13 residues. The germline V gene encodes CDR1 SGHVS and CDR2 FQNEAQ. Trimming left V 3 bases short and J 6 bases short, with 9 bases between. The CDR3: CASSFQGGNEQFF. Here the CDR3 DNA reads TGTGCCAGCAGCTTCCAAGGCGGCAATGAGCAGTTCTTC.

The V and J genes are TRBV5-4 and TRBJ1-1, with TRBD1 as a possible D gene (5 bases). This CDR3 has 14 amino acids. The germline V and J ends were trimmed by 1 base and 2 bases, with 9 bases remaining between them. Germline CDR1 reads SGHNT; CDR2 reads YYREEE (reference sequence). The CDR3 is CASSLMGVNTEAFF. As DNA, the CDR3 is TGTGCCAGCAGCTTGATGGGGGTAAACACTGAAGCTTTCTTT.

CDR3 bases: TGTGCCAGTAGTATAGAACACCCAAGCGTCACAGATACGCAGTATTTT. Protein sequence: CASSIEHPSVTDTQYF. The rearrangement joins TRBV19 to TRBJ2-3; D unclear. Germline V gene sequence: CDR1 LNHDA, CDR2 SQIVND (reference sequence). V was cut by 0 bases and J by 2 bases, with 12 bases left in between. The CDR3 has 16 residues.

The rearrangement links TRBV7-8 to TRBJ1-1; the D is unclear. Trimming removed 5 bases from V and 8 bases from J, with 21 bases in between. This CDR3 is 15 amino acids long. Germline V lookup: CDR1 SGHVS, CDR2 FQNEAQ. CDR3 residues: CASSPIWGFPTEAFF. CDR3 nucleotide sequence: TGTGCCAGCAGCCCCATATGGGGATTCCCCACCGAAGCTTTCTTT.

This clone is medium-sized within its sample. V and J are TRBV18 and TRBJ1-5; D is unresolved. The ends were cut back, 3 bases at V and 7 bases at J, with 10 bases in the middle. The CDR3 is 13 amino acids. Germline CDR1 and CDR2: KGHSH and LQKENI. The CDR3 nucleotides are TGTGCCAGCTCACCGGGGAAGGAACAGCCCCAGCATTTT. Protein sequence: CASSPGKEQPQHF.

This clone was recorded once. The chain uses TRBV28 and TRBJ2-7; 8 bases are shared with TRBD1. The germline gives CDR1 MDHEN, CDR2 SYDVKM. The CDR3 runs 15 residues. Trimming cost V 2 bases and J 5 bases; bases outside gene matches: 8. This CDR3 reads CASSLIVGTGDEQYF. The CDR3, as DNA: TGTGCCAGCAGTTTAATCGTCGGGACAGGAGACGAGCAGTACTTC. Looking up the rest from reference TRBV28 and TRBJ2-7 gives the full variable domain: DVKVTQSSRYLVKRTGEKVFLECVQDMDHENMFWYRQDPGLGLRLIYFSYDVKMKEKGDIPEGYSVSREKKERFSLILESASTNQTSMYLCASSLIVGTGDEQYFGPGTRLTVT.

The V and J genes are TRBV30 and TRBJ2-1; D gene unclear. CDR1 GTSNPN and CDR2 SVGIG come from the germline V gene (reference sequence). V was trimmed by 0 bases and J by 15 bases, leaving 15 bases between them. The CDR3 totals 12 residues. The CDR3 DNA is TGTGCCTGGAGTGTACTACCTGCCAGGCGGTTCTTC. This translates into CAWSVLPARRFF.

The chain combines TRBV14 with TRBJ1-2; D is undetermined. Trimming stripped 0 bases from V and 4 bases from J, with 6 bases between. CDR3 length equals 13 residues. Germline CDR1 reads SGHDN; CDR2 reads FVKESK. The CDR3 loop is CASSQDPGYGYTF. The CDR3 coding sequence is TGTGCCAGCAGCCAAGACCCCGGCTATGGCTACACCTTC.

The chain carries TRBV5-5 and TRBJ1-5; 9 nucleotides align to TRBD1. Per germline, CDR1 SGHKS and CDR2 YYEKEE (reference sequence). V shed 0 bases, J shed 3 bases, and the junction held 7 bases outside the gene matches. CDR3 size: 17 residues. The DNA of the CDR3 is TGTGCCAGCAGCTTGGACGGGACAGGGCTACTCAATCAGCCCCAGCATTTT. It codes for CASSLDGTGLLNQPQHF.